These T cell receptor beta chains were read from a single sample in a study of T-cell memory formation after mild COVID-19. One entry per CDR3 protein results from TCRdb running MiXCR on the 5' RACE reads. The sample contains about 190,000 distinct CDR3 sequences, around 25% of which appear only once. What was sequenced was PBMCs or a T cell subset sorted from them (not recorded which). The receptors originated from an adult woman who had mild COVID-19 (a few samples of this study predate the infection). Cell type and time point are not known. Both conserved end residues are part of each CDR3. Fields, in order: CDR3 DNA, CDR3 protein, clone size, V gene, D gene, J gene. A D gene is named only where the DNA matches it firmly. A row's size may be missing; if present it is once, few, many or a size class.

CDR3nt: TGTGCCAGCAGCAGCGCGGGGGTAAGCTCCTACAATGAGCAGTTCTTC
CDR3aa: CASSSAGVSSYNEQFF
abundance: few
v_gene: TRBV11-3
d_gene: TRBD2
j_gene: TRBJ2-1

CDR3nt: TGCAGCGCCGAGGAGGTAGGGGGTAACTATGGCTACACCTTC
CDR3aa: CSAEEVGGNYGYTF
abundance: NA
v_gene: TRBV29-1
d_gene: NA
j_gene: TRBJ1-2

CDR3nt: TGTGCCAGCAGCTTAGCGGGAAGCTATGGCTACACCTTC
CDR3aa: CASSLAGSYGYTF
abundance: NA
v_gene: TRBV11-2
d_gene: NA
j_gene: TRBJ1-2

CDR3nt: TGTGCCAGCAGGGTAACCGGGACAGGGGGCTCGCAGTTCTTC
CDR3aa: CASRVTGTGGSQFF
abundance: few
v_gene: TRBV6-1
d_gene: TRBD1
j_gene: TRBJ2-1

CDR3nt: TGTGCCAGCCTCCTAAGGCTCACAGATACGCAGTATTTT
CDR3aa: CASLLRLTDTQYF
abundance: few
v_gene: TRBV12-3/TRBV12-4
d_gene: NA
j_gene: TRBJ2-3

CDR3nt: TGTGCCAGCAGTTACTCGATGGGGACAGGGGGCGGATTACGATATGGCTACACCTTC
CDR3aa: CASSYSMGTGGGLRYGYTF
abundance: NA
v_gene: TRBV6-5
d_gene: TRBD1
j_gene: TRBJ1-2

CDR3nt: TGTGCCAGCAGTTACGGGACGGCGGTGAGCTCCTACAATGAGCAGTTCTTC
CDR3aa: CASSYGTAVSSYNEQFF
abundance: NA
v_gene: TRBV6-2/TRBV6-3
d_gene: NA
j_gene: TRBJ2-1

CDR3nt: TGCAGTGCTAGAGATTTCAGGCGGGATACGCAGTATTTT
CDR3aa: CSARDFRRDTQYF
abundance: few
v_gene: TRBV20-1
d_gene: NA
j_gene: TRBJ2-3

CDR3nt: TGTGCCACCAGCAGATCCGGTTGGAACACTGAAGCTTTCTTT
CDR3aa: CATSRSGWNTEAFF
abundance: few
v_gene: TRBV15
d_gene: NA
j_gene: TRBJ1-1

CDR3nt: TGTGCCAGCAGTCAATCCGGGACAGGGACTGGAAACACCATATATTTT
CDR3aa: CASSQSGTGTGNTIYF
abundance: NA
v_gene: TRBV12-3/TRBV12-4
d_gene: TRBD1
j_gene: TRBJ1-3

CDR3nt: TGTGCCAGCAGTGAAGTCGGGACAGCCCTCAGGACCCAGTACTTC
CDR3aa: CASSEVGTALRTQYF
abundance: once
v_gene: TRBV6-1
d_gene: TRBD1
j_gene: TRBJ2-5

CDR3nt: TGTGCCAGCAGCTTAACGGGTAGCCACACAGATACGCAGTATTTT
CDR3aa: CASSLTGSHTDTQYF
abundance: large
v_gene: TRBV7-3
d_gene: NA
j_gene: TRBJ2-3

CDR3nt: TGCAGCGTCGACAGTAAGGATGGCTACACCTTC
CDR3aa: CSVDSKDGYTF
abundance: NA
v_gene: TRBV29-1
d_gene: NA
j_gene: TRBJ1-2

CDR3nt: TGTGCCAGCAGCTTGCCAAGAACCGGCTACACCTTC
CDR3aa: CASSLPRTGYTF
abundance: NA
v_gene: TRBV5-8
d_gene: NA
j_gene: TRBJ1-2

CDR3nt: TGCGCCAGCAGCCAAGACAGAACAGATACGCAGTATTTT
CDR3aa: CASSQDRTDTQYF
abundance: NA
v_gene: TRBV4-1
d_gene: NA
j_gene: TRBJ2-3

CDR3nt: TGTGCCAGCAGCCAAGCGGGAGACTCAGAGACCCAGTACTTC
CDR3aa: CASSQAGDSETQYF
abundance: few
v_gene: TRBV3-1
d_gene: NA
j_gene: TRBJ2-5

CDR3nt: TGCAGCGTTGCTCAGACAGCGAACACTGAAGCTTTCTTT
CDR3aa: CSVAQTANTEAFF
abundance: few
v_gene: TRBV29-1
d_gene: NA
j_gene: TRBJ1-1

CDR3nt: TGTGCCAGCTCACCAACACGAACGGGACAGGGAACCTACGAGCAGTACTTC
CDR3aa: CASSPTRTGQGTYEQYF
abundance: many
v_gene: TRBV18
d_gene: TRBD1
j_gene: TRBJ2-7

CDR3nt: TGCGCCAGCAGCCAAGATAGGCGGTTACCTGAAGCTTTCTTT
CDR3aa: CASSQDRRLPEAFF
abundance: once
v_gene: TRBV4-3
d_gene: NA
j_gene: TRBJ1-1

CDR3nt: TGTGCCAGCAGTTTGAAGGGAGGGGGTGAGCAGTTCTTC
CDR3aa: CASSLKGGGEQFF
abundance: NA
v_gene: TRBV27
d_gene: NA
j_gene: TRBJ2-1

CDR3nt: TGTGCCACCAGTGATTTAGGGTCCGGGGTCAATGAGCAGTTCTTC
CDR3aa: CATSDLGSGVNEQFF
abundance: few
v_gene: TRBV24-1
d_gene: NA
j_gene: TRBJ2-1

CDR3nt: TGTGCCACCAGTGATTCGGGCCGCCTGGGCATTCAGTACTTC
CDR3aa: CATSDSGRLGIQYF
abundance: NA
v_gene: TRBV24-1
d_gene: NA
j_gene: TRBJ2-4

CDR3nt: TGCAGTGCTAGAACGGGAGGGCCTCTCAATGAGCAGTTCTTC
CDR3aa: CSARTGGPLNEQFF
abundance: NA
v_gene: TRBV20-1
d_gene: TRBD2
j_gene: TRBJ2-1

CDR3nt: TGCAGTGCTAGAGATACGGGGGGGCGGGACCCCACAGATACGCAGTATTTT
CDR3aa: CSARDTGGRDPTDTQYF
abundance: NA
v_gene: TRBV20-1
d_gene: TRBD2
j_gene: TRBJ2-3

CDR3nt: TGCGCCAGCATCAATGGGTTGGGTAGCGGGAGCCTCGCCTACAATGAGCAGTTCTTC
CDR3aa: CASINGLGSGSLAYNEQFF
abundance: NA
v_gene: TRBV5-1
d_gene: TRBD2
j_gene: TRBJ2-1

CDR3nt: TGCGCCAGCAGCCAAGACGAGATGAACACTGAAGCTTTCTTT
CDR3aa: CASSQDEMNTEAFF
abundance: NA
v_gene: TRBV4-1
d_gene: NA
j_gene: TRBJ1-1

CDR3nt: TGTGCCAGCAGCTCCCGGACAGGGGCAGAGGGCTACACCTTC
CDR3aa: CASSSRTGAEGYTF
abundance: few
v_gene: TRBV7-2
d_gene: TRBD1
j_gene: TRBJ1-2

CDR3nt: TGTGCCAGCAGCTTAAGTGAGGGGCCGAACTATGGCTACACCTTC
CDR3aa: CASSLSEGPNYGYTF
abundance: NA
v_gene: TRBV7-9
d_gene: NA
j_gene: TRBJ1-2

CDR3nt: TGTGCCAGCAGCCCGACTAGCGGAGACTACAATGAGCAGTTCTTC
CDR3aa: CASSPTSGDYNEQFF
abundance: NA
v_gene: TRBV7-3
d_gene: TRBD2
j_gene: TRBJ2-1

CDR3nt: TGTGCCAGCCAAAAAAAGATTCTAGCTCCGGACGAGCAGTACTTC
CDR3aa: CASQKKILAPDEQYF
abundance: few
v_gene: TRBV2
d_gene: NA
j_gene: TRBJ2-7

CDR3nt: TGTGCCAGCAGCCCGAGTTTCTCGCCTACCTACGAGCAGTACTTC
CDR3aa: CASSPSFSPTYEQYF
abundance: many
v_gene: TRBV3-1
d_gene: NA
j_gene: TRBJ2-7

CDR3nt: TGTGCCAGCAGCCCTACGACGGATCGCACCGGCGAGCAGTACTTC
CDR3aa: CASSPTTDRTGEQYF
abundance: NA
v_gene: TRBV7-6
d_gene: NA
j_gene: TRBJ2-7

CDR3nt: TGTGCCAGCAGTGACGAAGCGGGAGGGGCAGATACGCAGTATTTT
CDR3aa: CASSDEAGGADTQYF
abundance: NA
v_gene: TRBV6-4
d_gene: TRBD2
j_gene: TRBJ2-3

CDR3nt: TGCAGCGTTGAAGAGGGCAGCCCCTACGAGCAGTACTTC
CDR3aa: CSVEEGSPYEQYF
abundance: few
v_gene: TRBV29-1
d_gene: NA
j_gene: TRBJ2-7

CDR3nt: TGCGCCAGCAGCAGCGGGAGTATGTACACCGGGGAGCTGTTTTTT
CDR3aa: CASSSGSMYTGELFF
abundance: few
v_gene: TRBV5-1
d_gene: TRBD2
j_gene: TRBJ2-2

CDR3nt: TGCAGTGCTGGCTCGGACAGGGCAATTCAGCCCCAGCATTTT
CDR3aa: CSAGSDRAIQPQHF
abundance: NA
v_gene: TRBV20-1
d_gene: TRBD1
j_gene: TRBJ1-5

CDR3nt: TGTGCCAGCAGCCCAGACAGGGGATTAGGCTATGGCTACACCTTC
CDR3aa: CASSPDRGLGYGYTF
abundance: NA
v_gene: TRBV28
d_gene: TRBD1
j_gene: TRBJ1-2

CDR3nt: TGCAGCGGGACAGGACTCGGATACGAGCAGTACTTC
CDR3aa: CSGTGLGYEQYF
abundance: NA
v_gene: TRBV20-1
d_gene: TRBD1
j_gene: TRBJ2-7

CDR3nt: TGTGCCAGCAGTACTACCCGGGACAGGCGCACAGATACGCAGTATTTT
CDR3aa: CASSTTRDRRTDTQYF
abundance: few
v_gene: TRBV12-3/TRBV12-4
d_gene: TRBD1
j_gene: TRBJ2-3

CDR3nt: TGTGCTAGTGGCTTTCCCGGGACAGGGTCCTACGAGCAGTACTTC
CDR3aa: CASGFPGTGSYEQYF
abundance: few
v_gene: TRBV12-5
d_gene: TRBD1
j_gene: TRBJ2-7

CDR3nt: TGTGCCAGTAGTATGGGACTTCTCTCTTACAATGAGCAGTTCTTC
CDR3aa: CASSMGLLSYNEQFF
abundance: NA
v_gene: TRBV19
d_gene: NA
j_gene: TRBJ2-1

CDR3nt: TGTGCCAGTAATGTCCTGACTTTC
CDR3aa: CASNVLTF
abundance: NA
v_gene: TRBV2
d_gene: NA
j_gene: TRBJ2-6

CDR3nt: TGTGCCAGCAGCGGAATTAGCGGGAGACCAGGCGAGCAGTACTTC
CDR3aa: CASSGISGRPGEQYF
abundance: few
v_gene: TRBV4-2
d_gene: TRBD2
j_gene: TRBJ2-7

CDR3nt: TGTGCCAGCAGCGTAGCTTATTCCTACGCAGATACGCAGTATTTT
CDR3aa: CASSVAYSYADTQYF
abundance: few
v_gene: TRBV9
d_gene: NA
j_gene: TRBJ2-3

CDR3nt: TGTGCCAGCAGCTTAGTGGGGGGATTCTCCTACAATGAGCAGTTCTTC
CDR3aa: CASSLVGGFSYNEQFF
abundance: few
v_gene: TRBV7-2
d_gene: NA
j_gene: TRBJ2-1

CDR3nt: TGTGCCAGCAGCCCAGGAGGGATATTGAACACCGGGGAGCTGTTTTTT
CDR3aa: CASSPGGILNTGELFF
abundance: NA
v_gene: TRBV3-1
d_gene: NA
j_gene: TRBJ2-2

CDR3nt: TGCAGTGCTAGAGATCCAGGAGGTGGATCACCCCTCCACTTT
CDR3aa: CSARDPGGGSPLHF
abundance: few
v_gene: TRBV20-1
d_gene: NA
j_gene: TRBJ1-6

CDR3nt: TGTGCCAGCAGCCTGTCCCTCGGGGGGCGGGGAGAGACCCAGTACTTC
CDR3aa: CASSLSLGGRGETQYF
abundance: NA
v_gene: TRBV11-3
d_gene: NA
j_gene: TRBJ2-5

CDR3nt: TGCAGTGCTAGAGATCTTGCTAGCGGGGGTTACAATGAGCAGTTCTTC
CDR3aa: CSARDLASGGYNEQFF
abundance: NA
v_gene: TRBV20-1
d_gene: TRBD2
j_gene: TRBJ2-1

CDR3nt: TGTGCCAGCTTGCCGGGACAGGGGAACACTGAAGCTTTCTTT
CDR3aa: CASLPGQGNTEAFF
abundance: NA
v_gene: TRBV18
d_gene: TRBD1
j_gene: TRBJ1-1